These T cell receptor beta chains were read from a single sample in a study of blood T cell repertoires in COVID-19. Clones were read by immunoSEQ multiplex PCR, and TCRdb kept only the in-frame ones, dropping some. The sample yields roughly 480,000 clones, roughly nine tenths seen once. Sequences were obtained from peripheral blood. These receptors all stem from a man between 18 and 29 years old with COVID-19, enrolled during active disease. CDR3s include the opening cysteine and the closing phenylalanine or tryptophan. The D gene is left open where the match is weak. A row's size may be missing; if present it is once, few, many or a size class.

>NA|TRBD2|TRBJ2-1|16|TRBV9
CASSVGSGVGGNEQFF
TGTGCCAGCAGCGTAGGGAGCGGGGTCGGGGGCAATGAGCAGTTCTTC
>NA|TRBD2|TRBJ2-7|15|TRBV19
CASTPSGGASYEQYF
TGTGCCAGTACCCCCAGCGGGGGTGCATCCTACGAGCAGTACTTC
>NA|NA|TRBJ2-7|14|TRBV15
CATSRDAYGYEQYF
TGTGCCACCAGCAGAGATGCCTACGGCTACGAGCAGTACTTC
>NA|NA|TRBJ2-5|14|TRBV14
CASSQNRGQETQYF
TGTGCCAGCAGCCAAAACCGGGGCCAAGAGACCCAGTACTTC
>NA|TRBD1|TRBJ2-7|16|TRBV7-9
CASRPTTGQGPYEQYF
TGTGCCAGCAGACCAACTACAGGACAGGGTCCCTACGAGCAGTACTTC
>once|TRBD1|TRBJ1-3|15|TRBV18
CASSPQGERLGTIYF
TGTGCCAGCTCACCGCAGGGGGAACGTCTCGGGACCATATATTTT
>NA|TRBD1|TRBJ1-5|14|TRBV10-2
CASSRDRPNQPQHF
TGCGCCAGCAGTCGGGACAGGCCTAATCAGCCCCAGCATTTT
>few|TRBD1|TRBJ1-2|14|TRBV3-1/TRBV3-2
CASSQWDRAYGYTF
TGTGCCAGCAGCCAATGGGACAGGGCCTATGGCTACACCTTC
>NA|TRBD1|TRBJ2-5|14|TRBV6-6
CASSSGQGMKTQYF
TGTGCCAGCAGTTCCGGACAGGGGATGAAGACCCAGTACTTC
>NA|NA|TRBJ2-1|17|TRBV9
CASSVGRSPTGINEQFF
TGTGCCAGCAGCGTAGGACGGAGCCCAACCGGAATTAATGAGCAGTTCTTC
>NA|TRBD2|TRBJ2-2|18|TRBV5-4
CASSLEPSGRGSTGELFF
TGTGCCAGCAGCTTGGAGCCTAGCGGGAGGGGGAGCACCGGGGAGCTGTTTTTT
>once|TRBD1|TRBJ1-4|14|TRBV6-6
CASRNQGADEKLFF
TGTGCCAGCAGGAACCAGGGGGCGGATGAAAAACTGTTTTTT
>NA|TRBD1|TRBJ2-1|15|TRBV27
CASSLRNRGMNEQFF
TGTGCCAGCAGTTTACGGAACAGGGGGATGAATGAGCAGTTCTTC
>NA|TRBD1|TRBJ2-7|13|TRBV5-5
CASSLTGWAEQYF
TGTGCCAGCAGCCTGACAGGGTGGGCCGAGCAGTACTTC
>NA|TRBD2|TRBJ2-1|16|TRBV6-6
CASSRDRTSAYNEQFF
TGTGCCAGCAGTCGAGATAGGACTAGCGCCTACAATGAGCAGTTCTTC
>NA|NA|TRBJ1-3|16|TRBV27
CASSLSLGGPGNTIYF
TGTGCCAGCAGTTTAAGTCTCGGGGGGCCTGGAAACACCATATATTTT
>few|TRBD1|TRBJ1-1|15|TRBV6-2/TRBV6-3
CASSSGTEMNTEAFF
TGTGCCAGCAGTTCCGGGACAGAAATGAACACTGAAGCTTTCTTT
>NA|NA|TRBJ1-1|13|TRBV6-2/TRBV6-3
CASSYHDRLEAFF
TGTGCCAGCAGTTACCATGACAGACTTGAAGCTTTCTTT
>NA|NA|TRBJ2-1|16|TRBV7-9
CASSRKDRPGSNEQFF
TGTGCCAGCAGCCGAAAAGACAGACCTGGCAGCAATGAGCAGTTCTTC
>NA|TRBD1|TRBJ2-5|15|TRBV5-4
CASSQTGTGIETQYF
TGTGCCAGCAGCCAGACGGGGACAGGGATAGAGACCCAGTACTTC
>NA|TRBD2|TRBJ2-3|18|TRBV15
CATSRVLWASGSTDTQYF
TGTGCCACCAGCAGAGTGTTATGGGCTAGCGGGAGCACAGATACGCAGTATTTT
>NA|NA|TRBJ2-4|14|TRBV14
CASSQDVGQNIQYF
TGTGCCAGCAGCCAAGATGTGGGGCAGAACATTCAGTACTTC
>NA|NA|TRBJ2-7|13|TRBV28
CASEDPRGYEQYF
TGTGCCAGCGAGGACCCACGGGGCTACGAGCAGTACTTC
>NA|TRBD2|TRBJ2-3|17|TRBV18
CASSPSNRAGVEDTQYF
TGTGCCAGCTCACCGAGTAATCGGGCGGGAGTCGAAGATACGCAGTATTTT
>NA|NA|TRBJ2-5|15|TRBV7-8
CASSLAIGGRGTQYF
TGTGCCAGCAGCTTAGCGATAGGCGGGCGGGGGACCCAGTACTTC
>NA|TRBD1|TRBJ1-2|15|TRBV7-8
CASSQDRGRSGGYTF
TGTGCCAGCAGTCAAGACAGGGGGCGTTCGGGTGGCTACACCTTC
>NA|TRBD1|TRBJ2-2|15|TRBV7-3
CASSPDRANTGELFF
TGTGCCAGCAGTCCGGACAGGGCGAACACCGGGGAGCTGTTTTTT
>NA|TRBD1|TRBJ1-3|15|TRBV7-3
CASSLNRGSGNTIYF
TGTGCCAGCAGCTTGAACAGGGGCTCTGGAAACACCATATATTTT
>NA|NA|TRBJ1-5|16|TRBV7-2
CASSQEVFGSNQPQHF
TGTGCCAGCAGCCAGGAGGTGTTTGGTAGCAATCAGCCCCAGCATTTT
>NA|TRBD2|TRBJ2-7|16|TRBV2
CASRKTGLAGVDEQYF
TGTGCCAGCAGGAAAACGGGACTAGCGGGAGTGGACGAGCAGTACTTC
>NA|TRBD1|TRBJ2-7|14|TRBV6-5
CASRPGQGVYEQYF
TGTGCCAGCAGACCGGGACAGGGGGTCTACGAGCAGTACTTC
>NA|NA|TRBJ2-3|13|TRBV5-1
CASSLRGGDTQYF
TGCGCCAGCAGCTTAAGGGGAGGAGATACGCAGTATTTT
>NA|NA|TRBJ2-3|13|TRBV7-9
CASSSTGTDTQYF
TGTGCCAGCAGCTCCACAGGGACAGATACGCAGTATTTT
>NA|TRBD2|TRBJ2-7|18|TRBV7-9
CASSQQRAASGSYYEQYF
TGTGCCAGCAGCCAACAAAGGGCAGCAAGCGGGAGTTACTACGAGCAGTACTTC
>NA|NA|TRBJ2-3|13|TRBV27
CASSATRADTQYF
TGTGCCAGCAGCGCAACCCGGGCAGATACGCAGTATTTT
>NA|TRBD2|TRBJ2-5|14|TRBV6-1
CASSEGLAGVTQYF
TGTGCCAGCAGTGAAGGACTAGCGGGGGTGACCCAGTACTTC
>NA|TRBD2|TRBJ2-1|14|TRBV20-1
CSASLAGGPNEQFF
TGCAGTGCTAGTCTTGCGGGAGGGCCCAATGAGCAGTTCTTC
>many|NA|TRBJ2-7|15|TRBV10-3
CAISESWDNTYEQYF
TGTGCCATCAGTGAGAGTTGGGACAACACCTACGAGCAGTACTTC
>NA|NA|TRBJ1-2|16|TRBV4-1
CASSQDEAGSSYGYTF
TGCGCCAGCAGCCAAGACGAGGCAGGGTCGAGCTATGGCTACACCTTC
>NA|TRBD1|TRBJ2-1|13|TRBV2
CATRQGAYNEQFF
TGTGCCACCCGACAGGGGGCCTACAATGAGCAGTTCTTC
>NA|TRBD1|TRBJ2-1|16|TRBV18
CASSPFAGQGAVEQFF
TGTGCCAGCTCACCATTCGCGGGACAGGGGGCTGTTGAGCAGTTCTTC
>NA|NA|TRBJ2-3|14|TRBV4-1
CASSQGQATDTQYF
TGCGCCAGCAGCCAAGGACAGGCCACAGATACGCAGTATTTT
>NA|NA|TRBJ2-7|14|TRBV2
CASSEESGTYEQYF
TGTGCCAGCAGTGAAGAGTCGGGGACCTACGAGCAGTACTTC
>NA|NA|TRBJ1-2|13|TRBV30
CACRTAGYYGYTF
TGTGCCTGCCGGACAGCAGGATACTATGGCTACACCTTC
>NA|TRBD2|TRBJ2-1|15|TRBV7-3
CASSFGLAGVGEQFF
TGTGCCAGCAGCTTCGGACTAGCGGGAGTAGGTGAGCAGTTCTTC
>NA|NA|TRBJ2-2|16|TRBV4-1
CASSQDQLGFSGELFF
TGCGCCAGCAGCCAAGATCAGCTAGGCTTCTCCGGGGAGCTGTTTTTT